A single sample is the source of the 11 T cell receptor beta chains below, sequenced in a study of radiotherapy plus CTLA-4 blockade in lung cancer. The repertoire was sequenced with immunoSEQ multiplex PCR; TCRdb's copy has only in-frame clones and lacks some. Of about 87,000 clones in the sample, around nine tenths were seen once. Sequencing was performed on peripheral blood, taken from a patient treated with radiotherapy plus ipilimumab. These receptors originate from a human donor with non-small cell lung cancer that progressed on radiotherapy plus ipilimumab.

V gene TRBV5-1 combines with J gene TRBJ1-4; D ambiguous. Trimming left V 0 bases short and J 3 bases short, with 6 bases between. CDR3 length: 14 amino acids. Germline V gives CDR1 SGHRS, CDR2 YFSETQ. CDR3 bases: TGCGCCAGCAGCTTGGAACAGTCTAATGAAAAACTGTTTTTT. Protein: CASSLEQSNEKLFF.

The V call is TRBV7-6, the J call TRBJ2-2; TRBD1 matches 8 bases. The CDR3 covers 16 residues. With 1 base clipped from V and 4 bases from J, the junction kept 5 bases outside the gene matches. From germline, CDR1 is SGHVS and CDR2 FNYEAQ. The CDR3 region has the DNA TGTGCCAGCAGCTTAGAGGGACAGGCGGGCACCGGGGAGCTGTTTTTT. Protein product: CASSLEGQAGTGELFF.

The rearrangement uses TRBV5-1 and TRBJ2-3; 7 positions match TRBD1. CDR1 and CDR2 (germline): SGHRS, YFSETQ. V lost 2 bases to trimming and J lost 1 base; unmatched junction nucleotides: 1. CDR3 length: 14 amino acids. The CDR3 DNA reads as TGCGCCAGCAGCTTCGACAGGGGCACAGATACGCAGTATTTT. This gives the protein CASSFDRGTDTQYF.

The rearrangement joins TRBV2 to TRBJ2-7; D not resolved. The CDR3 has 10 amino acids. The V and J ends lost 7 bases and 4 bases respectively, with 5 bases between them. Germline V gives CDR1 SNHLY, CDR2 FYNNEI. CDR3 DNA: TGTGCCAGCAAGGTTTACGAGCAGTACTTC. This gives the protein CASKVYEQYF.

This clone was found a few times. Other DNA sequences in the sample encode the same CDR3. The chain carries TRBV5-1 and TRBJ1-2; D is possibly TRBD1 (5 bases). Germline values: CDR1 SGHRS, CDR2 YFSETQ. V lost 0 bases and J lost 2, with 5 bases in between. The CDR3 spans 13 residues. Here the CDR3 DNA reads TGCGCCAGCAGCTTGGGACAGAACTATGGCTACACCTTC. This encodes CASSLGQNYGYTF.

This clone is a singleton in its sample. The V gene is TRBV28, the J gene TRBJ1-6; D is unresolved. The CDR3 totals 13 residues. Trimming removed 7 bases at V and 3 bases at J, with 7 bases between. Germline V gene lookup returns CDR1 MDHEN and CDR2 SYDVKM. CDR3 amino acids: CASTGNYNSPLHF. The CDR3 bases are TGTGCCAGCACGGGGAACTATAATTCACCCCTCCACTTT.

V usage is TRBV21-1 and J usage is TRBJ2-7; the D call of TRBD2 is as the table states it, not checked on the DNA. TRBV21-1 is a pseudogene segment. This CDR3 spans 10 amino acids. The CDR3 loop reads CAGGGREQYF. In DNA, the CDR3 is TGTGCCGGGGGGGGGCGCGAGCAGTACTTC.

This clone was recorded a few times. V and J are TRBV9 and TRBJ1-1; the match to TRBD1 covers 7 bases. The CDR3 extends over 14 amino acids. With V trimmed by 4 bases and J by 5 bases, 8 bases remained unmatched. Looked up from germline, CDR1 is SGDLS and CDR2 is YYNGEE. The CDR3, as DNA: TGTGCCAGCAGCCCAGCGACAGGGTTTACTGAAGCTTTCTTT. This translates into CASSPATGFTEAFF.

The rearrangement joins TRBV6-1 to TRBJ1-1; possibly TRBD1 for D (6 bases). CDR1 is MNHNS and CDR2 is SASEGT in the germline V gene. CDR3 length equals 16 residues. Trimming pared 4 bases from V and 4 bases from J, leaving 19 bases between. The CDR3 is CASSGGHREGGTEAFF. The CDR3 DNA reads TGTGCCAGCAGTGGGGGCCACCGGGAGGGGGGCACTGAAGCTTTCTTT.

This rearrangement joins TRBV9 to TRBJ2-3, with a possible D match to TRBD2 (6 bases). V dropped 4 bases and J dropped 4 bases, with 19 bases sitting between them. Per germline, CDR1 SGDLS and CDR2 YYNGEE. This CDR3 region has 16 residues. The DNA for the CDR3 is TGTGCCAGCAGCCTCGGGGGAGATTTGAGGGCAGATACGCAGTATTTT. This sequence encodes CASSLGGDLRADTQYF.

The CDR3 DNA sequence: TGTGCCAGCTCACCGCTTTGGGAGGAAGACACCGGGGAGCTGTTTTTT. Residues: CASSPLWEEDTGELFF. The rearrangement joins TRBV18 to TRBJ2-2, with a possible D match to TRBD2 (6 bases). Looked up from germline, CDR1 is KGHSH and CDR2 is LQKENI. V was cut by 3 bases and J by 3 bases, with 14 bases left in between. The CDR3 length is 16 residues.